Below are 21 T cell receptor beta chains sequenced from a single sample in a study of a mutant IDH1 vaccine in newly diagnosed glioma. Time point reported: baseline, week 1 (first vaccination visit). Treatment given: pre-vaccination baseline after standard-of-care therapy. The protocol was immunoSEQ multiplex PCR, while the TCRdb copy is restricted to in-frame clones and leaves out a portion. There are some 16,000 clones in the sample; nearly 97% occur only once, and more than 3.5% lies in the top ten. This specimen consisted of peripheral blood mononuclear cells (PBMCs), obtained from a glioma patient treated with radiotherapy, temozolomide or both. The origin of the receptors is a woman under 30 with glioma. Some clones in this sample may be carry-over from other donors' samples.

This clone appeared once. The chain uses TRBV28 and TRBJ2-7; 8 bases align to TRBD1. The germline CDR1 and CDR2 sequences are MDHEN and SYDVKM. The CDR3 is made up of 14 amino acids. Unmatched junction bases numbered 9, after V lost 2 bases and J lost 9 bases. Here the CDR3 DNA reads TGTGCCAGCAGTTTACCAGGGGGCGCTTTGTGGCAGTACTTC. Residues: CASSLPGGALWQYF. Full variable domain (outside the CDR3, taken from reference TRBV28 and TRBJ2-7): DVKVTQSSRYLVKRTGEKVFLECVQDMDHENMFWYRQDPGLGLRLIYFSYDVKMKEKGDIPEGYSVSREKKERFSLILESASTNQTSMYLCASSLPGGALWQYFGPGTRLTVT.

The chain has TRBV27 and TRBJ2-5; 10 bases line up with TRBD2. The J segment lost 4 bases and the V segment lost 3 bases, leaving 14 bases of the junction unmatched. CDR1 is MNHEY, CDR2 SMNVEV, per germline (reference sequence). This CDR3 has 18 residues. The CDR3 protein is CASSFQTPLAGRGETQYF. For the CDR3, the DNA is TGTGCCAGCAGTTTCCAGACCCCACTAGCGGGAAGGGGAGAGACCCAGTACTTC.

This sequence joins TRBV4-3 and TRBJ1-5, with D tentatively TRBD1 (5 bases). V shed 0 bases and J shed 4 bases, with 7 bases lying between them. This CDR3 has 14 residues. In germline, CDR1 is LGHNA, CDR2 YSLEER. Here the CDR3 reads CASSQEKGNQPQHF. In nucleotides, the CDR3 is TGCGCCAGCAGCCAAGAGAAGGGGAATCAGCCCCAGCATTTT.

The chain recombines TRBV7-9 with TRBJ2-5; no reliable D call. The CDR3 runs 13 residues. Deletions cut 5 bases from V and 4 bases from J, with 11 bases between. Germline V gene data show CDR1 as SEHNR and CDR2 as FQNEAQ (reference sequence). The CDR3 loop is CASSPTLGETQYF. As DNA, the CDR3 is TGTGCCAGCAGCCCTACGTTGGGAGAGACCCAGTACTTC.

This chain uses TRBV4-1 with TRBJ2-1; D unclear. The V end was cut by 4 bases, the J end by 3 bases, with 16 bases between. Germline V lookup: CDR1 MGHRA, CDR2 YSYEKL. This CDR3 has 16 residues. This chain's CDR3 is CASSPTPASDYNEQFF. The CDR3 bases are TGCGCCAGCAGCCCCACCCCAGCGAGCGACTACAATGAGCAGTTCTTC.

The rearrangement links TRBV5-1 to TRBJ1-4; D perhaps matches TRBD1 (6 bases). The germline V gene encodes CDR1 SGHRS and CDR2 YFSETQ. CDR3 length: 13 residues. V shed 3 bases and J shed 8 bases, with 11 bases lying between them. Written as DNA, the CDR3 is TGCGCCAGCAGCTCCCAGGACAGCGAAAAACTGTTTTTT. This codes for CASSSQDSEKLFF.

The V and J genes are TRBV5-1 and TRBJ2-7, with D maybe TRBD1 (5 bases). V lost 0 bases and J lost 5, with 12 bases in between. The CDR3 is 14 residues long. Germline CDR1 reads SGHRS; CDR2 reads YFSETQ. The CDR3: CASSLEGAPDEQYF. The CDR3 DNA sequence: TGCGCCAGCAGCTTGGAAGGGGCCCCCGACGAGCAGTACTTC.

This clone was observed a single time. The chain has TRBV14 and TRBJ2-5, with 7 positions matching TRBD2. This CDR3 is built from 14 residues. Germline V lookup: CDR1 SGHDN, CDR2 FVKESK. V lost 1 base and J lost 4; bases outside the gene matches: 3. The CDR3 loop is CASSQVPGGETQYF. The CDR3 DNA is TGTGCCAGCAGCCAAGTGCCGGGAGGAGAGACCCAGTACTTC. The full variable domain, rest sourced from reference TRBV14 and TRBJ2-5, is EAGVTQFPSHSVIEKGQTVTLRCDPISGHDNLYWYRRVMGKEIKFLLHFVKESKQDESGMPNNRFLAERTGGTYSTLKVQPAELEDSGVYFCASSQVPGGETQYFGPGTRLLVL.

CDR3 loop: CASRSGQNSGNTIYF. CDR3 nucleotides: TGTGCCAGCAGGTCGGGACAAAACTCTGGAAACACCATATATTTT. The chain is built from TRBV6-5 and TRBJ1-3; TRBD1 is a possible D gene (6 bases). Per germline, CDR1 MNHEY and CDR2 SVGAGI. The length of the CDR3 is 15 residues. The V gene lost 6 bases and the J gene lost 0 bases, with 12 bases spanning the gap.

The J gene is TRBJ2-1, the V gene TRBV5-1, with D maybe TRBD2 (5 bases). Trimming stripped 0 bases from V and 3 bases from J, with 7 bases between. CDR3 length: 14 amino acids. CDR1 is SGHRS and CDR2 is YFSETQ in the germline V gene. CDR3 sequence reads: CASSLAGNYNEQFF. CDR3 DNA sequence: TGCGCCAGCAGCTTGGCGGGGAACTACAATGAGCAGTTCTTC.

This clone turned up a few times. The chain links TRBV28 to TRBJ1-5; TRBD1 might be the D (6 bases). Germline CDR1 is MDHEN and CDR2 is SYDVKM. This CDR3 has 15 amino acids. V lost 5 bases to trimming and J lost 7 bases, with 18 bases between them. CDR3 sequence: CASSLEGGPRQPQHF. The DNA for the CDR3 is TGTGCCAGCAGTCTTGAGGGGGGCCCCCGACAGCCCCAGCATTTT.

The genes are TRBV5-1 and TRBJ2-7; the match to TRBD1 covers 8 bases. The V gene end was trimmed by 4 bases and the J gene end by 3 bases; junction bases not matched to a gene: 6. The CDR3 sequence is 14 residues long. CDR1 is SGHRS and CDR2 is YFSETQ in the germline V gene. CDR3 bases: TGCGCCAGCAGCCAAGGACAGGGACACTACGAGCAGTACTTC. It translates to CASSQGQGHYEQYF.

The chain employs TRBV5-6 and TRBJ1-4; no reliable D call. V was clipped by 4 bases and J by 0 bases, with 7 bases between them. Per the germline V gene, CDR1 is SGHDT and CDR2 is YYEEEE. This CDR3 contains 14 residues. The CDR3 region is CASSRYATNEKLFF. CDR3 coding DNA: TGTGCCAGCAGCCGATACGCAACTAATGAAAAACTGTTTTTT.

The chain uses TRBV5-5 and TRBJ2-7; no clear D gene. The length of the CDR3 is 13 residues. CDR1 and CDR2 (germline): SGHKS, YYEKEE (reference sequence). Deletions cut 1 base from V and 3 bases from J, with 8 bases between. The DNA for the CDR3 is TGTGCCAGCAGCTTGCTGCTACTCTACGAGCAGTACTTC. This codes for CASSLLLLYEQYF.

The chain carries TRBV7-9 and TRBJ2-1; 9 nucleotides align to TRBD2. Germline CDR1 reads SEHNR; CDR2 reads FQNEAQ (reference sequence). The CDR3 extends over 16 amino acids. J was trimmed by 8 bases and V by 5 bases; bases with no gene match: 13. In DNA form, the CDR3 reads TGTGCCAGCAGCCCCGGGACTAGCCCGCCTCCCTATGAGCAGTTCTTC. It encodes CASSPGTSPPPYEQFF. Full variable domain (missing parts from reference TRBV7-9 and TRBJ2-1): DTGVSQNPRHKITKRGQNVTFRCDPISEHNRLYWYRQTLGQGPEFLTYFQNEAQLEKSRLLSDRFSAERPKGSFSTLEIQRTEQGDSAMYLCASSPGTSPPPYEQFFGPGTRLTVL.

The chain employs TRBV29-1 and TRBJ2-7, with 7 bases aligning to TRBD2. There are 15 residues in the CDR3. Trimming removed 6 bases from V and 2 bases from J; junction bases left unmatched: 13. The V gene's germline CDR1 is SQVTM and CDR2 ANQGSEA. CDR3 protein: CSVLLGLGSTYEQYF. CDR3 sequence (DNA): TGCAGCGTCCTCTTAGGACTAGGGAGTACCTACGAGCAGTACTTC.

This chain uses TRBV4-1 with TRBJ2-7; 9 nucleotides match TRBD1. V gave up 0 bases and J gave up 4 bases; unmatched junction bases: 7. This CDR3 contains 16 residues. Per germline, CDR1 MGHRA and CDR2 YSYEKL. CDR3 protein: CASSQEVRDRGYEQYF. Written as DNA, the CDR3 is TGCGCCAGCAGCCAAGAAGTCAGAGACAGGGGGTACGAGCAGTACTTC.

The chain recombines TRBV6-5 with TRBJ2-1; 7 positions match TRBD1. Germline-derived CDR1 and CDR2 are MNHEY and SVGAGI. The CDR3 covers 14 residues. V lost 2 bases to trimming and J lost 9 bases; unmatched junction nucleotides: 7. The CDR3 region is CASSYGLRGLEQFF. The CDR3 coding sequence is TGTGCCAGCAGTTACGGTTTGAGGGGGCTTGAGCAGTTCTTC.

This clone was counted once. The rearrangement links TRBV4-2 to TRBJ1-5; D not certain. V lost 3 bases and J 3 bases, leaving 3 bases between the germline ends. This CDR3 has 12 residues. CDR1 and CDR2 (germline): LGHNA, YNFKEQ. CDR3 DNA sequence: TGTGCCAGCAGCCAGGACAATCAGCCCCAGCATTTT. The encoded protein is CASSQDNQPQHF.

A single count supports this clone. CDR3 sequence reads: CSVTGQGNEKLFF. CDR3 nucleotides: TGCAGCGTTACCGGACAGGGTAATGAAAAACTGTTTTTT. The rearrangement joins TRBV29-1 to TRBJ1-4, with 8 bases lining up with TRBD1. The V gene's germline CDR1 is SQVTM and CDR2 ANQGSEA. The CDR3 sequence is 13 residues long. Trimming cost V 5 bases and J 4 bases; bases outside gene matches: 3.

CDR3 sequence (DNA): TGTGCTAGTGGTTCGGGGGAACGGGACTATGGCTACACCTTC. It specifies CASGSGERDYGYTF. This chain links TRBV12-5 with TRBJ1-2; D possibly corresponds to TRBD1 (5 bases). This CDR3 is 14 amino acids long. V lost 4 bases and J lost 3, with 12 bases in between. Per germline, CDR1 LGHNT and CDR2 FRNRAP.